This T cell receptor (beta chain) was sequenced during a study of shared clonotypes between healthy human individuals. CD45RO-negative, CCR7-positively selected cells formed the naive CD8 fraction, excluding terminally differentiated effector memory CD45RA+ cells. Study results and limitations: Sorted-subset samples were not fully sequenced, rarefaction indicated.

In regard to this clone: The antigen remains undetermined.

Germline V CDR1 and CDR2: MDHEN, SYDVKM. V shed 5 bases and J 1 base; nucleotides not matched to a gene: 16. The CDR3 is 20 amino acids. Profiled with immunoSEQ multiplex PCR; TCRdb holds only in-frame clones, not every one. The sample consists of around 1.9 million clones, under 95% of them appearing once. This receptor was obtained from a man between 18 and 35 years old in good health. Some clones in this sample may be carry-over from other donors' samples. This chain links TRBV28 with TRBJ2-3; 12 nucleotides agree with TRBD2. The material sequenced was naive CD8+ T cells from PBMCs. The CDR3 DNA sequence: TGTGCCAGCAGTCAAGTGGGACTAGCGGGTGTCAAGGATGGCACAGATACGCAGTATTTT. Translating it yields CASSQVGLAGVKDGTDTQYF.